This T cell receptor (beta chain) was sequenced in a study of blood T cell repertoires in COVID-19. Overall study context: Samples of COVID-19 (acute and convalescent) were obtained from the United States, Italy and Spain. The analysed material was cDNA or gDNA that came from T cells, B-cell-depleted T cells, or PBMCs.

This clone was counted only a few times. CDR3 length: 14 residues. Germline trimming cut 3 bases from V and 6 bases from J; bases unmatched to any gene: 3. The germline gives CDR1 SNHLY, CDR2 FYNNEI. Original methodology: From reference gene primer amplification, estimates of nucleated cell counts were derived. Only in-frame clones appear in the TCRdb table, and some are missing; sequencing was by immunoSEQ multiplex PCR. D and trimming come from the DNA, and the V and J calls and clone size come from that table. The sample contains 150,000 to 200,000 clones, roughly 87% of which appear only once. Sequencing input: peripheral blood. The V call is TRBV2, the J call TRBJ2-7, with TRBD1 matching over 12 bases. This TCR derives from a woman aged 70-85 years with COVID-19, enrolled during active disease. DNA of the CDR3: TGTGCCAGCAGTGACCGGGACAGGGGGCGCGAGCAGTACTTC. This sequence encodes CASSDRDRGREQYF.